This T cell receptor (beta chain) is from a study of brain T cells in children with intractable seizures. Here immunoSEQ multiplex PCR was the method, and the copy in TCRdb shows in-frame clones only, minus some. The sample lists roughly 80,000 clones, more than 75% occurring once. The J segment lost 9 bases and the V segment lost 1 base, leaving 6 bases of the junction unmatched. The CDR3 sequence is 15 residues long. The germline CDR1 and CDR2 sequences are SEHNR and FQNEAQ (reference sequence). Sequencing was performed on peripheral blood, taken at surgery. The chain uses TRBV7-9 and TRBJ1-6; 7 bases fit TRBD1. The origin of this receptor is a girl aged 2 to 10 with Rasmussen encephalitis and intractable seizures. This chain's CDR3 is CASSLDRDRASPLHF. The CDR3 DNA reads as TGTGCCAGCAGCTTAGATCGAGACAGGGCTTCACCCCTCCACTTT.